This TCR beta chain appears in the sequencing data of a study of identical twins. Study results and limitations: Models underestimated how often monozygotic twins shared out-of-frame TCR alpha.

TCRdb re-called the 5' RACE reads with MiXCR, one entry per CDR3 protein. The sample consists of approximately 690,000 distinct CDR3 sequences, around 6% of them appearing once. The J segment lost 5 bases and the V segment lost 6 bases, leaving 11 bases of the junction unmatched. This CDR3 comprises 17 residues. All donors were healthy Caucasians. This clonotype was seen a few times. The antigen is unknown. The V gene is TRBV12-3 or TRBV12-4, the J gene TRBJ2-6; 9 bases are a match to TRBD1. The specimen sequenced was naive T cells sorted from blood. The clonotype originates from a man in his late teens or twenties in good health. The CDR3 is CASSPSDRGAWANVLTF. In nucleotides, the CDR3 is TGTGCCAGCAGCCCCTCGGACAGGGGTGCCTGGGCCAACGTCCTGACTTTC.